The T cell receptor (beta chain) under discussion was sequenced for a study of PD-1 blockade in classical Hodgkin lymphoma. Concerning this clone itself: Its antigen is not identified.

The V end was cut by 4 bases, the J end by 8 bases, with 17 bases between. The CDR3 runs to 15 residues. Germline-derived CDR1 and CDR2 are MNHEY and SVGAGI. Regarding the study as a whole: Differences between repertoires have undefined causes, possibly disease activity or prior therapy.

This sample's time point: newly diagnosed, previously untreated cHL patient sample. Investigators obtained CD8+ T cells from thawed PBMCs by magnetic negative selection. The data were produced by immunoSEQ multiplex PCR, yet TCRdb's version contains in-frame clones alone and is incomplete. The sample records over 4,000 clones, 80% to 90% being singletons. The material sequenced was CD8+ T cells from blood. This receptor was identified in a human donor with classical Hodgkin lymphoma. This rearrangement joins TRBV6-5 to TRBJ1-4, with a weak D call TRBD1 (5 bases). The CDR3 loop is CASSSSWGAREKLFF. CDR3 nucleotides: TGTGCCAGCAGTTCTTCCTGGGGCGCGAGAGAAAAACTGTTTTTT.